A selection of T cell receptor beta chains follows, all from one sample in a study of shared clonotypes between healthy human individuals. Sequencing used immunoSEQ multiplex PCR; TCRdb keeps in-frame clones, though not all of them. The sample includes 2 million to 2.5 million clones, about 94% of them seen just once. Sequenced sample: naive CD4+ T cells sorted from blood. The source of these receptors is a man younger than 30 in good health. Both conserved end residues are part of each CDR3. D genes are given only for firm matches. Some rows mark clone size as missing; the rest say once, few, many or name a class of expanded clone.

CDR3aa	CDR3nt	v_gene	abundance	d_gene	j_gene
CASSLAGTGETQYF	TGCGCCAGCAGCTTGGCAGGGACCGGCGAGACCCAGTACTTC	TRBV5-1	-	-	TRBJ2-5
CASSVDSAGGTGETQYF	TGTGCCAGCAGCGTAGATTCGGCGGGGGGGACCGGAGAGACCCAGTACTTC	TRBV9	-	TRBD2	TRBJ2-5
CASSQDGQYTEAFF	TGCGCCAGCAGCCAAGATGGACAGTACACTGAAGCTTTCTTT	TRBV4-3	-	-	TRBJ1-1
CASRGVSEQYF	TGTGCCAGCAGAGGCGTTTCCGAGCAGTACTTC	TRBV6-5	-	-	TRBJ2-7
CASSRPYSNQPQHF	TGTGCCAGTAGTAGACCGTATAGCAATCAGCCCCAGCATTTT	TRBV19	-	-	TRBJ1-5
CASSIRPLGDTQYF	TGTGCCAGTAGTATCCGGCCCCTCGGGGATACGCAGTATTTT	TRBV19	-	-	TRBJ2-3
CASSRKAGAWEKLFF	TGTGCCAGCAGCCGCAAGGCGGGGGCATGGGAAAAACTGTTTTTT	TRBV7-6	-	-	TRBJ1-4
CASSIGLGGTDTQYF	TGTGCCAGTAGTATAGGCCTCGGTGGCACAGATACGCAGTATTTT	TRBV19	-	-	TRBJ2-3
CAWSNREGSPLHF	TGTGCCTGGAGTAACAGGGAGGGTTCACCCCTCCACTTT	TRBV30	once	-	TRBJ1-6
CASSENRGSINQPQHF	TGTGCCAGCAGTGAGAACAGGGGCTCGATAAATCAGCCCCAGCATTTT	TRBV6-1	-	TRBD1	TRBJ1-5
CASSQQGGVYSYTF	TGTGCCAGCAGCCAACAGGGCGGAGTCTATAGCTACACCTTC	TRBV28	-	-	TRBJ1-2
CASSFGGNERPNTGELFF	TGTGCCAGCAGCTTTGGGGGGAACGAAAGGCCGAACACCGGGGAGCTGTTTTTT	TRBV11-3	-	-	TRBJ2-2
CASSPSGDYRGPPNYGYTF	TGTGCCAGCAGTCCCAGCGGGGACTACAGGGGGCCCCCTAACTATGGCTACACCTTC	TRBV27	-	TRBD1	TRBJ1-2
CASSLGYGQGASGTEAFF	TGTGCCAGCAGCTTAGGTTACGGACAGGGGGCGTCGGGCACTGAAGCTTTCTTT	TRBV7-3	-	TRBD1	TRBJ1-1
CASSPPGGNTIYF	TGTGCCAGCTCACCACCAGGGGGAAACACCATATATTTT	TRBV18	-	-	TRBJ1-3
CATSRDAGLNYGYTF	TGTGCCACCAGCAGAGATGCGGGTCTTAACTATGGCTACACCTTC	TRBV15	-	-	TRBJ1-2
CAWTAGGSTDTQYF	TGTGCCTGGACGGCGGGAGGAAGCACAGATACGCAGTATTTT	TRBV30	-	TRBD2	TRBJ2-3
CASTLGPNTEAFF	TGTGCCAGCACCCTTGGGCCGAACACTGAAGCTTTCTTT	TRBV6-5	-	-	TRBJ1-1
CASSPAWDRGASYNSPLHF	TGTGCCAGCAGCCCGGCTTGGGACAGGGGGGCCTCCTATAATTCACCCCTCCACTTT	TRBV5-5	-	TRBD1	TRBJ1-6
CASSLMGPVAGANVLTF	TGTGCCAGCAGCTTAATGGGCCCGGTGGCTGGGGCCAACGTCCTGACTTTC	TRBV7-2	-	-	TRBJ2-6
CSAGDRGITNEKLFF	TGCAGCGCCGGAGACAGGGGAATAACTAATGAAAAACTGTTTTTT	TRBV29-1	-	TRBD1	TRBJ1-4
CASSSASPLTTQETQYF	TGTGCCAGCAGCTCAGCGAGTCCCCTGACAACTCAAGAGACCCAGTACTTC	TRBV7-2	-	-	TRBJ2-5
CASTRTGFSEQYF	TGTGCCAGCACCAGGACAGGGTTCTCCGAGCAGTACTTC	TRBV6-1	-	TRBD1	TRBJ2-7
CSAGDSHEQFF	TGCAGTGCCGGGGACTCCCATGAGCAGTTCTTC	TRBV20-1	-	-	TRBJ2-1
CASSDIGRTYEQYF	TGTGCCAGCAGTGATATAGGACGGACCTACGAGCAGTACTTC	TRBV6-1	-	-	TRBJ2-7
CASSDRDYTDTQYF	TGCGCCAGCAGTGACCGGGACTACACAGATACGCAGTATTTT	TRBV10-1	-	TRBD2	TRBJ2-3